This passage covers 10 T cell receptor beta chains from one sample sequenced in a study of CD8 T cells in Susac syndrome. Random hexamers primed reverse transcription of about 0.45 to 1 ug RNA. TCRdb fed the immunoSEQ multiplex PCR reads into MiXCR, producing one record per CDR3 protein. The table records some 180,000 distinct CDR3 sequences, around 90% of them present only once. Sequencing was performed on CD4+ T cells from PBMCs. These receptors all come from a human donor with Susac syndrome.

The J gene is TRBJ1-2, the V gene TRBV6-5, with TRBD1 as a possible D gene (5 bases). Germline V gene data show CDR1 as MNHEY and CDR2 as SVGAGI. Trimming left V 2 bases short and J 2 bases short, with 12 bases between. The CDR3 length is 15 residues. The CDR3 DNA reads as TGTGCCAGCAGTTACGATGGGACGGGGAACTATGGCTACACCTTC. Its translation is CASSYDGTGNYGYTF.

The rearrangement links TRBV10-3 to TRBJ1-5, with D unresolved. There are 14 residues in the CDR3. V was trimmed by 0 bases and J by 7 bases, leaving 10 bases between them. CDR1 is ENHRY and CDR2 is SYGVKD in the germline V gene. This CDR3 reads CAISESKARQPQHF. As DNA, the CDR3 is TGTGCCATCAGTGAGTCGAAGGCCAGGCAGCCCCAGCATTTT.

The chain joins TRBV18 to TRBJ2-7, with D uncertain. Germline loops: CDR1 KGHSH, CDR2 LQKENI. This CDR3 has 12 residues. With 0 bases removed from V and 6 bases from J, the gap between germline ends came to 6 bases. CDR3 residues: CASSPPVGEQYF. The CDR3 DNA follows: TGTGCCAGCTCACCACCGGTTGGCGAGCAGTACTTC.

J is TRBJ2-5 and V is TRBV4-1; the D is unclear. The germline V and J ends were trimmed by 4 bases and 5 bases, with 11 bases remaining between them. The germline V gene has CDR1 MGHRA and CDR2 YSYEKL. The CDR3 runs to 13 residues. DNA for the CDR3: TGCGCCAGCAGCCGCCCCCTTGGGGAGACCCAGTACTTC. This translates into CASSRPLGETQYF.

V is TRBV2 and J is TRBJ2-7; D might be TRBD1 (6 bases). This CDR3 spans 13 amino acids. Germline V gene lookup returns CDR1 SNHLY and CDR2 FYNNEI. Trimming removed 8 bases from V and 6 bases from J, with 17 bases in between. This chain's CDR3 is CASLRDISGEQYF. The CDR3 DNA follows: TGTGCCAGCCTTCGGGACATCTCAGGCGAGCAGTACTTC.

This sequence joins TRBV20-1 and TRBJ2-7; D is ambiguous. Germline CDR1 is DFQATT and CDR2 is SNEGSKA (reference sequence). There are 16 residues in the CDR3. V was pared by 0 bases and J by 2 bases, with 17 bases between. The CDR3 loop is CSARDWFVGRTYEQYF. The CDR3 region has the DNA TGCAGTGCTAGAGATTGGTTCGTCGGCAGGACCTACGAGCAGTACTTC.

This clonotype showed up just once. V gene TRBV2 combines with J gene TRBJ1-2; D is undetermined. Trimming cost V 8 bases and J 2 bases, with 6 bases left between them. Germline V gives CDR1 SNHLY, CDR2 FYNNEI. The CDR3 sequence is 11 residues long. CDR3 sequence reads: CASVANYGYTF. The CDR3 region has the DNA TGTGCCAGCGTGGCAAACTATGGCTACACCTTC.

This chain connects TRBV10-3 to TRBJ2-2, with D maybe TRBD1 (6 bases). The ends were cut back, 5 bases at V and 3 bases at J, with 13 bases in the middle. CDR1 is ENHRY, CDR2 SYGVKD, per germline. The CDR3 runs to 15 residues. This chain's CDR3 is CAISFQGSDTGELFF. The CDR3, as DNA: TGTGCCATCAGTTTCCAGGGGAGCGACACCGGGGAGCTGTTTTTT.

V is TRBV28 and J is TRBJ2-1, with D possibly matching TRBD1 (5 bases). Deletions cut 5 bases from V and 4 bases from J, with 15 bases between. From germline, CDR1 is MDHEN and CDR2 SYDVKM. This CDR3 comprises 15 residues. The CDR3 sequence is CASSPRRGVYNEQFF. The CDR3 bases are TGTGCCAGCAGTCCCAGAAGGGGTGTGTACAATGAGCAGTTCTTC.

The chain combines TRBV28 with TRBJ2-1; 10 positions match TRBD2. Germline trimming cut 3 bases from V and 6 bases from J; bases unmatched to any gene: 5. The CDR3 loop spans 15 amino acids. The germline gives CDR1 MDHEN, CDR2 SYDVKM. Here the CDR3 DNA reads TGTGCCAGCAGTTTCTGGGCTAGCGGGAGCAATGAGCAGTTCTTC. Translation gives CASSFWASGSNEQFF.